Sequencing of this TCR beta chain was carried out in a study of radiation and T cells in renal cell carcinoma. The CDR3 runs 13 residues. Per germline, CDR1 SGHTA and CDR2 FQGNSA. V dropped 1 base and J dropped 4 bases, with 4 bases sitting between them. This table comes from immunoSEQ multiplex PCR, and its TCRdb copy is limited to in-frame clones, with some not included. The table has around 60,000 clones, just over 75% seen once. Stated time point: blood 2 weeks post-SBRT. Treatment described: 15 Gy SBRT to primary tumor, nephrectomy 4 weeks later. The sequencing here drew on blood, taken from a patient whose treatment included radiotherapy and nephrectomy. The chain carries TRBV7-2 and TRBJ2-2; D unresolved. The clonotype was recovered from a man in his 60s with renal cell carcinoma. The CDR3 loop is CASSLGFTGELFF. Written as DNA, the CDR3 is TGTGCCAGCAGCTTAGGATTCACCGGGGAGCTGTTTTTT.